A selection of T cell receptor beta chains follows, all from one sample in a study of long-term antiretroviral therapy in people with HIV. Clones were sequenced by immunoSEQ multiplex PCR, and TCRdb holds only the in-frame ones, with some missing. The data contain about 10,000 clones, around 84% of them singletons. The sequencing used unsorted PBMCs, collected 0.3 years before starting antiretroviral therapy. The receptors come from a man aged 25-40 years with HIV. The CDR3 runs from the conserved cysteine through the conserved F or W. Each record gives: CDR3 protein, CDR3 DNA, D gene, V gene, J gene, clone size. A D gene is named only where the DNA matches it firmly. Size is omitted from some rows. Given values are once, few, many or a class for expanded clones.

CDR3 protein: CASSEDQGEQFF
CDR3 DNA: TGTGCCAGCAGTGAAGACCAGGGTGAGCAGTTCTTC
D gene: -
V gene: TRBV2
J gene: TRBJ2-1
clone size: -

CDR3 protein: CASSNQQGAGGYTF
CDR3 DNA: TGTGCCAGCTCTAACCAGCAGGGGGCCGGTGGCTACACCTTC
D gene: TRBD1
V gene: TRBV18
J gene: TRBJ1-2
clone size: -

CDR3 protein: CASSLELLSSYNEQFF
CDR3 DNA: TGTGCCAGCAGCTTAGAACTCCTCAGCTCCTACAATGAGCAGTTCTTC
D gene: -
V gene: TRBV5-4
J gene: TRBJ2-1
clone size: -

CDR3 protein: CAGLPSGSGAEQYF
CDR3 DNA: TGTGCCGGTCTTCCTAGCGGGAGTGGGGCCGAGCAGTACTTC
D gene: TRBD2
V gene: TRBV2
J gene: TRBJ2-7
clone size: -

CDR3 protein: CASGRGGTEAFF
CDR3 DNA: TGTGCCAGCGGACGGGGAGGCACTGAAGCTTTCTTT
D gene: -
V gene: TRBV6-5
J gene: TRBJ1-1
clone size: -

CDR3 protein: CASSFWGRTGGNSGNTIYF
CDR3 DNA: TGTGCCAGCAGTTTTTGGGGTCGAACAGGGGGAAACTCTGGAAACACCATATATTTT
D gene: TRBD1
V gene: TRBV28
J gene: TRBJ1-3
clone size: -

CDR3 protein: CASSQVIGSTGELFF
CDR3 DNA: TGTGCCAGCAGCCAAGTAATAGGGTCCACCGGGGAGCTGTTTTTT
D gene: -
V gene: TRBV14
J gene: TRBJ2-2
clone size: -

CDR3 protein: CASSRGPGQSSNQPQHF
CDR3 DNA: TGTGCCAGTAGTAGAGGACCGGGACAGAGTAGCAATCAGCCCCAGCATTTT
D gene: TRBD1
V gene: TRBV19
J gene: TRBJ1-5
clone size: few

CDR3 protein: CAISETGDGELFF
CDR3 DNA: TGTGCCATCAGTGAGACAGGGGACGGGGAGCTGTTTTTT
D gene: TRBD1
V gene: TRBV10-3
J gene: TRBJ2-2
clone size: -

CDR3 protein: CASSQWSSTDTQYF
CDR3 DNA: TGCGCCAGCAGCCAGTGGTCTAGCACAGATACGCAGTATTTT
D gene: -
V gene: TRBV4-1
J gene: TRBJ2-3
clone size: few

CDR3 protein: CAEIGLADTGELFF
CDR3 DNA: TGTGCCGAGATCGGGCTAGCGGACACCGGGGAGCTGTTTTTT
D gene: TRBD2
V gene: TRBV27
J gene: TRBJ2-2
clone size: -

CDR3 protein: CASSSRAYALDTQYF
CDR3 DNA: TGTGCCAGCAGCTCACGAGCATATGCATTAGATACGCAGTATTTT
D gene: -
V gene: TRBV7-9
J gene: TRBJ2-3
clone size: -

CDR3 protein: CASSNTGTGHNYEQYF
CDR3 DNA: TGCGCCAGCAGCAACACCGGGACAGGGCACAACTACGAGCAGTACTTC
D gene: TRBD1
V gene: TRBV5-1
J gene: TRBJ2-7
clone size: -

CDR3 protein: CASRKLAGDGELFF
CDR3 DNA: TGTGCCAGCAGGAAACTAGCGGGAGACGGGGAGCTGTTTTTT
D gene: TRBD2
V gene: TRBV27
J gene: TRBJ2-2
clone size: once

CDR3 protein: CASSHGNQPQHF
CDR3 DNA: TGTGCCAGCAGCCACGGCAATCAGCCCCAGCATTTT
D gene: -
V gene: TRBV27
J gene: TRBJ1-5
clone size: -

CDR3 protein: CASSSFVGGWETQYF
CDR3 DNA: TGTGCCAGCAGCTCCTTCGTGGGAGGGTGGGAGACCCAGTACTTC
D gene: -
V gene: TRBV12-1
J gene: TRBJ2-5
clone size: -

CDR3 protein: CASSLFSTGTGNTIYF
CDR3 DNA: TGTGCCAGCAGTTTATTCTCCACAGGGACTGGAAACACCATATATTTT
D gene: -
V gene: TRBV28
J gene: TRBJ1-3
clone size: -

CDR3 protein: CASSPSGHEQFF
CDR3 DNA: TGTGCCAGCAGCCCTTCGGGGCATGAGCAGTTCTTC
D gene: -
V gene: TRBV9
J gene: TRBJ2-1
clone size: -

CDR3 protein: CASSSTTSGLETQYF
CDR3 DNA: TGTGCCAGCAGCTCGACTACTAGCGGGCTTGAGACCCAGTACTTC
D gene: TRBD2
V gene: TRBV5-5
J gene: TRBJ2-5
clone size: -

CDR3 protein: CAWSEGPGYGYTF
CDR3 DNA: TGTGCCTGGAGTGAGGGTCCCGGTTATGGCTACACCTTC
D gene: -
V gene: TRBV30
J gene: TRBJ1-2
clone size: -